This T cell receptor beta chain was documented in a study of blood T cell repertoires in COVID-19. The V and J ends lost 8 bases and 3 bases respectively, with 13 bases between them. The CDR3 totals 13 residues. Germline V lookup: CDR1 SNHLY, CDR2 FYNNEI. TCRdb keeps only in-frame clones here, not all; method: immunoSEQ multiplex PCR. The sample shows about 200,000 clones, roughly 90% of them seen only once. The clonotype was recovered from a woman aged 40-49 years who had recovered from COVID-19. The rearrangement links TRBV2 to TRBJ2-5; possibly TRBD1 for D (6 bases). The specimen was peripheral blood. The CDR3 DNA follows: TGTGCCAGCCGCTTCACAGGGAAAGAGACCCAGTACTTC. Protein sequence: CASRFTGKETQYF.